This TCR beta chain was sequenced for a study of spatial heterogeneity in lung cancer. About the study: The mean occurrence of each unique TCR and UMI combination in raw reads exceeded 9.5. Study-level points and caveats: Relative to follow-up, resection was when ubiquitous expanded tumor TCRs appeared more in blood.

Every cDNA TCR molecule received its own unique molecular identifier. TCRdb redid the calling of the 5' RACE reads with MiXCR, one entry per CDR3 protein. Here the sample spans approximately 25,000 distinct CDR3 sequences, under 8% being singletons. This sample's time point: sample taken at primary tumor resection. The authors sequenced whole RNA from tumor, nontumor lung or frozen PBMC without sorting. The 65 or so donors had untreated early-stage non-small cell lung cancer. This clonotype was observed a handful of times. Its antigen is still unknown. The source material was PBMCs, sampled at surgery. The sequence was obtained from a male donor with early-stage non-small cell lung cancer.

In DNA form, the CDR3 reads TGTGCCAGCAGTTCAATCGGACAGGGTCATCAGCCCCAGCATTTT. Protein: CASSSIGQGHQPQHF. This chain uses TRBV28 with TRBJ1-5; 8 nucleotides match TRBD1. CDR1 is MDHEN, CDR2 SYDVKM, per germline. The CDR3 is made up of 15 amino acids. The V segment lost 4 bases and the J segment 5 bases; nucleotides outside the gene matches: 7.